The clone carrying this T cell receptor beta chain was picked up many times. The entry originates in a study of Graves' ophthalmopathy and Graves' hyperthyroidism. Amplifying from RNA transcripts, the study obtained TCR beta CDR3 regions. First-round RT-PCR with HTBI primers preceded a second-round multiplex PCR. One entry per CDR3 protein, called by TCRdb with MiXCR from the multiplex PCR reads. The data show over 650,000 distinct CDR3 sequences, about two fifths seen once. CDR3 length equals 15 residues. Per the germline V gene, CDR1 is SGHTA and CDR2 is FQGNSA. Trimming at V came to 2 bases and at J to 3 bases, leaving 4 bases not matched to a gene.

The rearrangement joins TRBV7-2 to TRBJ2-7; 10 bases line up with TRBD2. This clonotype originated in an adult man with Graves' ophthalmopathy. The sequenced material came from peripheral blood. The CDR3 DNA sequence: TGTGCCAGCAGCTTACGGGCTAGCGGGGGCTACGAGCAGTACTTC. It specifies CASSLRASGGYEQYF.